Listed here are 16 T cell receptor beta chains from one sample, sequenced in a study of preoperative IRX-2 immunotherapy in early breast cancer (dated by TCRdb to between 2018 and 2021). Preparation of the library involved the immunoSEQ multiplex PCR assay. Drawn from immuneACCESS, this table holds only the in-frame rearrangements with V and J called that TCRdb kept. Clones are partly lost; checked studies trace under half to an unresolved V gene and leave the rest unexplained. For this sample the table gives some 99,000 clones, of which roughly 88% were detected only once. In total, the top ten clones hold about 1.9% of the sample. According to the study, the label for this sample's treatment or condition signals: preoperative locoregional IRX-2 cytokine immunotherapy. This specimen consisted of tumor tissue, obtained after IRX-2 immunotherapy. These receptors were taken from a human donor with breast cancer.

The CDR3 nucleotides are TGCGCCAGCGCGCCTTCGGGGGACAGGGTCTTCCCTGGGGCCAACGTCCTGACTTTC. Protein product: CASAPSGDRVFPGANVLTF. The chain is built from TRBV23-1 and TRBJ2-6, with 9 bases lining up with TRBD1. TRBV23-1 belongs to the ORF category, with a function that is uncertain. The CDR3 has 19 residues. V dropped 8 bases and J dropped 2; count of bases not matched to a gene: 16.

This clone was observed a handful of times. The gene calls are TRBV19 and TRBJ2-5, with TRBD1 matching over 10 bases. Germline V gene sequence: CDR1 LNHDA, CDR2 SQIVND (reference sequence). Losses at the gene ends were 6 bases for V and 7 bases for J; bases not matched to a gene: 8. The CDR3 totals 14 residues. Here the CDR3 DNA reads TGTGCCAGTAGCCAGACAGGGGGCTTCGGGACCCAGTACTTC. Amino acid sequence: CASSQTGGFGTQYF.

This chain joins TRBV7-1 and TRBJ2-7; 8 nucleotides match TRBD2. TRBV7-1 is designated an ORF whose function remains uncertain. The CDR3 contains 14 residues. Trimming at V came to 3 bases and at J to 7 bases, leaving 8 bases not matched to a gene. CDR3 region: CASSSGLGIGEQYF. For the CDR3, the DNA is TGTGCCAGCAGCTCGGGACTAGGTATAGGGGAGCAGTACTTC.

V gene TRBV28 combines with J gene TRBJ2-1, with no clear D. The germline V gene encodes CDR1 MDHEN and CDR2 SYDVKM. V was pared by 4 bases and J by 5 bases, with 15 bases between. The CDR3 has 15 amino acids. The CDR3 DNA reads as TGTGCCAGCAGTTCCAGCGTGCGGTTAAACAATGAGCAGTTCTTC. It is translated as CASSSSVRLNNEQFF.

The CDR3 nucleotides are TGTGCCAGCAGTTTGCCGGGCCTGGCCTACGAGCAGTACTTC. It codes for CASSLPGLAYEQYF. The rearrangement links TRBV28 to TRBJ2-7; D is undetermined. Trimming cost V 3 bases and J 2 bases, with 11 bases left between them. The CDR3 length is 14 residues. The germline CDR1 and CDR2 sequences are MDHEN and SYDVKM. The complete variable domain, with remaining parts taken from reference TRBV28 and TRBJ2-7, reads DVKVTQSSRYLVKRTGEKVFLECVQDMDHENMFWYRQDPGLGLRLIYFSYDVKMKEKGDIPEGYSVSREKKERFSLILESASTNQTSMYLCASSLPGLAYEQYFGPGTRLTVT.

In DNA form, the CDR3 reads TGCAGCGTTGTAGGAGCGGGGGCCAGACGTGTCTTGGATGAGCAGTTCTTC. This gives the protein CSVVGAGARRVLDEQFF. The V call is TRBV29-1, the J call TRBJ2-1; 8 bases fit TRBD2. The CDR3 extends over 17 amino acids. Per the germline V gene, CDR1 is SQVTM and CDR2 is ANQGSEA. With 4 bases clipped from V and 8 bases from J, the junction kept 19 bases outside the gene matches.

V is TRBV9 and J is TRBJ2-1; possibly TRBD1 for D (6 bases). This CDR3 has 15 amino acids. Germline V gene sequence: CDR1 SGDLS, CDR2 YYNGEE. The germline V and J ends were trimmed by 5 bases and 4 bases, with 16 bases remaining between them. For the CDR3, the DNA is TGTGCCAGCAGTTTCGGACAGACCGTGTACAATGAGCAGTTCTTC. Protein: CASSFGQTVYNEQFF.

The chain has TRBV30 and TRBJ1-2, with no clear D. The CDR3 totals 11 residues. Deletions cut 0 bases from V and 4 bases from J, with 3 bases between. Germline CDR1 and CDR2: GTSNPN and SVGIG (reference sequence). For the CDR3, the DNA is TGTGCCTGGAGTGTGGCCTATGGCTACACCTTC. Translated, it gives CAWSVAYGYTF.

The CDR3 sequence is CASSIGTGNTGELFF. CDR3 DNA: TGTGCCAGTAGTATCGGTACGGGGAACACCGGGGAGCTGTTTTTT. The chain uses TRBV19 and TRBJ2-2; the D is unclear. The CDR3 extends over 15 amino acids. V was clipped by 3 bases and J by 1 base, with 9 bases between them. The germline V gene has CDR1 LNHDA and CDR2 SQIVND (reference sequence).

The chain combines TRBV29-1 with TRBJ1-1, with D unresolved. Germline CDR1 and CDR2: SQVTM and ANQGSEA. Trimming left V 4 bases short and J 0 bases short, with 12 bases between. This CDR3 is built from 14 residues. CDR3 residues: CSVGQDTMNTEAFF. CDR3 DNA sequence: TGCAGCGTTGGGCAGGATACCATGAACACTGAAGCTTTCTTT.

CDR3 residues: CASSADGSGANVLTF. The CDR3 nucleotides are TGCGCCAGCAGCGCGGACGGGTCTGGGGCCAACGTCCTGACTTTC. V usage is TRBV5-1 and J usage is TRBJ2-6; D remains ambiguous. The CDR3 length is 15 residues. Trimming left V 4 bases short and J 1 base short, with 9 bases between. Germline CDR1 and CDR2: SGHRS and YFSETQ.

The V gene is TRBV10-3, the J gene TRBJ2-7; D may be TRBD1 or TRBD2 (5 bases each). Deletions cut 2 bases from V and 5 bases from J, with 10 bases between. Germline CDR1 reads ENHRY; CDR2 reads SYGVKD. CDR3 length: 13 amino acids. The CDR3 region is CAISEEGRDEQYF. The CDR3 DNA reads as TGTGCCATCAGTGAGGAGGGGAGAGACGAGCAGTACTTC.

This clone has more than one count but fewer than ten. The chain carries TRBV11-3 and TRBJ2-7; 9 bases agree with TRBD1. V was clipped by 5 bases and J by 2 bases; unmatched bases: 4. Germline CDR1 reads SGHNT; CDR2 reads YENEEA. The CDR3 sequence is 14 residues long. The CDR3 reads CASSQTGGPYEQYF. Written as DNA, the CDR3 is TGTGCCAGCAGCCAGACAGGGGGTCCCTACGAGCAGTACTTC.

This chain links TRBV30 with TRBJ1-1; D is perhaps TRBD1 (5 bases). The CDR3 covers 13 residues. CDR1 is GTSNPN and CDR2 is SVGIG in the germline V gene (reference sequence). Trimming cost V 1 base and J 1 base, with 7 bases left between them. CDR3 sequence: CAWSGGQNTEAFF. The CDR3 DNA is TGTGCCTGGAGTGGGGGCCAGAACACTGAAGCTTTCTTT.

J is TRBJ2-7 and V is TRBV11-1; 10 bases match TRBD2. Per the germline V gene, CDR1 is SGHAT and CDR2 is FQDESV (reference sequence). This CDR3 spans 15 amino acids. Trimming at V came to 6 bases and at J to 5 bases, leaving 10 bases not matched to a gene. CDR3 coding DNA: TGTGCCAGCAGTGGCCTAGCGGGAGAGGGCGACGAGCAGTACTTC. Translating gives CASSGLAGEGDEQYF.

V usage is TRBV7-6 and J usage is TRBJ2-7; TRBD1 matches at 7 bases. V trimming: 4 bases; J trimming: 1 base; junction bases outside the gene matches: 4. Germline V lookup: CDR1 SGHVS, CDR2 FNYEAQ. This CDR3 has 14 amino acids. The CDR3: CASSSRDSSYEQYF. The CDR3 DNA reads TGTGCCAGCAGCTCCCGGGACAGTTCCTACGAGCAGTACTTC.